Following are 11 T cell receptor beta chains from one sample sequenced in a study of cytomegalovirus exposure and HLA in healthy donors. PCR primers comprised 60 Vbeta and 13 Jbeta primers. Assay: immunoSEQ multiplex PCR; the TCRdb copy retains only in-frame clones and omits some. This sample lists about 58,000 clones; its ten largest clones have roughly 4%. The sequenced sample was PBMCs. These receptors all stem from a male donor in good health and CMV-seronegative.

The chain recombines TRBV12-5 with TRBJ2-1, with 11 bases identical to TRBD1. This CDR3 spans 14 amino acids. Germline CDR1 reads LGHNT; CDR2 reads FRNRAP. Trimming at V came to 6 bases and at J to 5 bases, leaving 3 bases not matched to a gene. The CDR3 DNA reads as TGTGCTAGTGGAGGGACAGGGGGAGACAATGAGCAGTTCTTC. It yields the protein CASGGTGGDNEQFF.

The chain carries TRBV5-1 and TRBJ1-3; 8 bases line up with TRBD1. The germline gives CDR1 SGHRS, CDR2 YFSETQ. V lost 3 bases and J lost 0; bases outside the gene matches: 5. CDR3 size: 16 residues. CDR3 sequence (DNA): TGCGCCAGCAGCTCAGGACAGGGAAACTCTGGAAACACCATATATTTT. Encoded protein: CASSSGQGNSGNTIYF.

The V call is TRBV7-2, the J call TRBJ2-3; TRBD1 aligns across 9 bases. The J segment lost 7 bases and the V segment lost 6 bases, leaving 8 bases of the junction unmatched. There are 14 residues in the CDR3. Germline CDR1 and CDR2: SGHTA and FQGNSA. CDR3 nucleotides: TGTGCCAGCAGTGCCGGGACAGGGTGGAATACGCAGTATTTT. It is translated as CASSAGTGWNTQYF.

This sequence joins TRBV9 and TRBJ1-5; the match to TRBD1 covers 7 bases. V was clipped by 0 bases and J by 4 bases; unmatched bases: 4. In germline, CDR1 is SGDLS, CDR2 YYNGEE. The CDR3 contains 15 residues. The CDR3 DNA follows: TGTGCCAGCAGCGTAGGACAGGGAGGAAATCAGCCCCAGCATTTT. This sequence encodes CASSVGQGGNQPQHF.

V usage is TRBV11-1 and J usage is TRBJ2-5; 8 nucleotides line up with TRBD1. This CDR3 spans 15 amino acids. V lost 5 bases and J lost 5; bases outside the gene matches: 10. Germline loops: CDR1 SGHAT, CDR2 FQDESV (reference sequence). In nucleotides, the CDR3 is TGTGCCAGCAGCCGTCAGGGGGCCGGTGGGGAGACCCAGTACTTC. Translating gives CASSRQGAGGETQYF. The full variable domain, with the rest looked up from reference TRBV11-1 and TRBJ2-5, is EAEVAQSPRYKITEKSQAVAFWCDPISGHATLYWYRQILGQGPELLVQFQDESVVDDSQLPKDRFSAERLKGVDSTLKIQPAELGDSAMYLCASSRQGAGGETQYFGPGTRLLVL.

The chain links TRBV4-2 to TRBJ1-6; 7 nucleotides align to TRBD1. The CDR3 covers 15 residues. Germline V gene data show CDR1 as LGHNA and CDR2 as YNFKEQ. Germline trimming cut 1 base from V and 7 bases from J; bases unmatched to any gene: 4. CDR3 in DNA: TGTGCCAGCAGCCAAGGACAGGGTTCAAATTCACCCCTCCACTTT. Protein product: CASSQGQGSNSPLHF.

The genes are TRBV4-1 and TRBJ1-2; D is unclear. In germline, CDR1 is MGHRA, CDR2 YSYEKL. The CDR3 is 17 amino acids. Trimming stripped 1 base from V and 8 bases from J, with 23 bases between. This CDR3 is CASSQGIRERLSPGYTF. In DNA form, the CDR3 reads TGCGCCAGCAGCCAAGGAATCCGGGAAAGGCTAAGCCCCGGCTACACCTTC.

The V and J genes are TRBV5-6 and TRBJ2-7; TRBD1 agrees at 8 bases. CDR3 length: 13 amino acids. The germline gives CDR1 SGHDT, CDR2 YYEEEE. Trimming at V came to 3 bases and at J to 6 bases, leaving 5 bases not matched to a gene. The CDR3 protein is CASSWGTGSEQYF. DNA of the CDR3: TGTGCCAGCAGCTGGGGGACAGGCTCCGAGCAGTACTTC.

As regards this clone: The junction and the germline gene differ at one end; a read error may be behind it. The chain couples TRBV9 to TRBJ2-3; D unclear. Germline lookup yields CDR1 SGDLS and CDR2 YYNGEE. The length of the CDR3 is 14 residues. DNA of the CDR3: TGTGCCAGCAGCGACGGTGGCTACACAGATAAGCAGTATTTT. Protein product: CASSDGGYTDKQYF. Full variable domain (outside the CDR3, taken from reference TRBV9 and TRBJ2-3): DSGVTQTPKHLITATGQRVTLRCSPRSGDLSVYWYQQSLDQGLQFLIQYYNGEERAKGNILERFSAQQFPDLHSELNLSSLELGDSALYFCASSDGGYTDKQYFGPGTRLTVL.

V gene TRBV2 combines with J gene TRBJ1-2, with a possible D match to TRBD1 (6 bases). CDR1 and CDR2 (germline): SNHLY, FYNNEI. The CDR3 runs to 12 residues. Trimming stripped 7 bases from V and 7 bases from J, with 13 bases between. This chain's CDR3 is CASNLQGSGYTF. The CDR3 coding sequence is TGTGCCAGCAATTTACAGGGTTCTGGCTACACCTTC.

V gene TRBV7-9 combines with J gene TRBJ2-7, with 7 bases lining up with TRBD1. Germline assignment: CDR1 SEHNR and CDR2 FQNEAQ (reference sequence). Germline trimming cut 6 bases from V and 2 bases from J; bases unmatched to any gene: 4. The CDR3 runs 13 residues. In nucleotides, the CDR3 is TGTGCCAGCAGTAGGGACAGCGCCTACGAGCAGTACTTC. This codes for CASSRDSAYEQYF.